This TCR beta chain was recovered during a study of cytomegalovirus exposure and HLA in healthy donors. Overall study results and limits: Reported results showed that the classifier diagnosed cytomegalovirus status with high specificity and sensitivity.

V was cut by 6 bases and J by 3 bases, with 15 bases left in between. The CDR3 sequence is 14 residues long. About this clone: Its antigen is unidentified.

Using immunoSEQ multiplex PCR, the repertoire was profiled, and TCRdb retains in-frame clones only, with some absent. The sample records 110,000 or so clones, approximately 86% being singletons. This TCR was sampled from a man between 18 and 29 years old in good health and CMV-seropositive. This rearrangement joins TRBV23-1 to TRBJ2-7; maybe TRBD2 (5 bases). TRBV23-1 is labeled an ORF, and its function is uncertain. Material for sequencing was PBMCs. The CDR3 loop is CASSHARGDYEQYF. The CDR3 nucleotides are TGCGCCAGCAGCCACGCCCGGGGTGACTACGAGCAGTACTTC.